This T cell receptor beta chain was found in a study of CXCR3-negative and CXCR3-positive naive CD8 T cells. Sorts that each held 250,000 to 300,000 cells were run in triplicate for every CD8+ T cell subset. There are 15 residues in the CDR3. Germline CDR1 SNHLY, CDR2 FYNNEI. A note on this clonotype: The antigen remains undetermined.

Libraries of TRB cDNA were made by 5' RACE and carried UMIs. TCRdb reanalyzed the 5' RACE reads, giving one entry per CDR3 protein sequence and no DNA. The table lists 100,000 to 150,000 distinct CDR3 sequences. Study-wide findings and caveats: Similar TRBV-TRBJ usage was seen in naive cells (both CXCR3-negative and CXCR3-positive), but memory cells differed. When CXCR3-positive naive cells were set against CXCR3-negative naive cells, the former had more hydrophobic TRB CDR3s. Comparison of naive subsets found surface CD5 to be comparable, and TCR strength was inferred on the basis of TRB CDR3 properties.

Input material: naive CXCR3+ CD8+ T cells from blood. As to subset: CD45RO-CCR7+CD27+CD95- naive CD8+ T cells expressing CXCR3 (TNR3+). This rearrangement joins TRBV2 to TRBJ2-1; the TCRdb D gene call, TRBD2, has no DNA to confirm it. This TCR derives from a human donor in good health. Some clones in this sample may be carry-over from other donors' samples. The CDR3 region is CASRIYSGNLDEQFF.